The rows below give T cell receptor beta chains drawn from one sample of a study of OX40 agonist ivuxolimab in advanced cancers. Only in-frame clones appear in the TCRdb table, and some are missing; sequencing was by immunoSEQ multiplex PCR. The sample lists 60,000 to 80,000 clones, just under 85% seen once, with almost 6% in the top ten. The material sequenced was CD4+ or CD8+ T cells sorted from blood, taken in a trial of the OX40 agonist ivuxolimab. The source of these receptors is an adult with an advanced solid tumor such as melanoma, head and neck, liver or kidney cancer. Each CDR3 is given without its conserved first and last residue. Each record gives: J gene, V gene, clone size, CDR3 protein. Some rows mark clone size as missing; the rest say once, few, many or name a class of expanded clone.

>TRBJ2-7|TRBV4-2|few
ASSQVGGQGAYYEQY
>TRBJ1-1|TRBV28|few
ASSAFVDRVNTEAF
>TRBJ1-4|TRBV7-9|.
ASRSPATNEKLF
>TRBJ2-1|TRBV7-9|.
ASRRLLGNEQF
>TRBJ2-7|TRBV4-3|.
ASSEGLAGTSYEQY
>TRBJ1-2|TRBV6-8|few
ASSAGLPGYT
>TRBJ1-5|TRBV2|.
ASRESAVNQPQH
>TRBJ2-2|TRBV4-1|.
ASSQDRIGVSTGELF
>TRBJ2-5|TRBV18|.
ASSLQKGASETQY
>TRBJ1-1|TRBV28|.
ASSRTIGTEAF
>TRBJ2-2|TRBV28|many
ASSLFMLGTGELF
>TRBJ2-5|TRBV15|.
ATSGDRGIQETQY
>TRBJ2-5|TRBV4-2|.
ASSQGTSGRGGGAETQY
>TRBJ2-7|TRBV9|once
ASSADSRDRESEQY
>TRBJ2-1|TRBV5-5|.
ASSLVGSDEQF
>TRBJ1-6|TRBV2|few
ASSVGDRSSPLH
>TRBJ2-3|TRBV7-2|.
ASSLVTGGGDTQY
>TRBJ2-1|TRBV27|.
ASSLLNAGALPNEQF
>TRBJ1-1|TRBV19|few
ASGEWNTEAF
>TRBJ1-4|TRBV5-1|.
ASSLAGAANEKLF
>TRBJ2-7|TRBV6-5|.
ASRSPGLATYEQY